Detailed here is one T cell receptor beta chain. The data originate from a study of OX40 agonist ivuxolimab in advanced cancers. TCRdb's copy holds only in-frame clones and misses some; the assay was immunoSEQ multiplex PCR. The data contain 35,000 to 45,000 clones, 70% to 80% of them singletons. Here the sequenced sample was CD4+ or CD8+ T cells sorted from blood, taken in a trial of the OX40 agonist ivuxolimab. The origin of this receptor is an adult with an advanced solid tumor such as melanoma, head and neck, liver or kidney cancer.

The CDR3 loop reads CASSPPQGGQTQYF. CDR3 nucleotides: TGTGCCAGCAGCCCACCGCAGGGGGGCCAGACCCAGTACTTC. V and J are TRBV28 and TRBJ2-5; D may be TRBD1 (7 bases). The CDR3 contains 14 residues. CDR1 MDHEN and CDR2 SYDVKM come from the germline V gene. The germline V and J ends were trimmed by 6 bases and 6 bases, with 17 bases remaining between them.